This T cell receptor beta chain comes out of a study of blood T cell repertoires in COVID-19. This CDR3 has 15 amino acids. V dropped 4 bases and J dropped 5; count of bases not matched to a gene: 11. Looked up from germline, CDR1 is SGHNT and CDR2 is YYREEE (reference sequence). Profiled with immunoSEQ multiplex PCR; TCRdb holds only in-frame clones, not every one. Altogether over 250,000 clones are present, over 80% being singletons, with the ten largest covering 8.9%. This chain joins TRBV5-4 and TRBJ2-5; 7 bases agree with TRBD2. The clonotype comes from a woman younger than 35 who had recovered from COVID-19. Sequencing was done on a sample of PBMCs or T cells enriched from blood (not recorded which). The CDR3 nucleotides are TGTGCCAGCAGCGGGACTAACACGGTCGGGGAGACCCAGTACTTC. It is translated as CASSGTNTVGETQYF.